Listed here is a single T cell receptor beta chain. What it binds is not known. Sequenced material consisted of expressed TCRB transcripts (all of the isolated RNA was reverse transcribed). TCRdb's copy holds only in-frame clones and misses some; the assay was immunoSEQ multiplex PCR. This table holds about 270,000 clones, roughly 13% found once. The sample is drawn from a study of beta chain features in type 1 diabetes. V gave up 5 bases and J gave up 6 bases, with 14 bases separating them. The CDR3 consists of 14 residues. CDR1 and CDR2 from the germline V gene are SGHTA and FQGNSA. Study-level points and caveats: Researchers could not determine here whether HLA type influences TCRB rearrangement. TCRB CDR3s from Type 1 diabetes patients were moderately but significantly shorter in all four CD4+ subsets.

Sample: naive CD4+ T cells from blood. The sequence was obtained from a man aged 25-40 years with type 1 diabetes. This rearrangement joins TRBV7-2 to TRBJ2-1, with a tentative D call TRBD2 (5 bases). The CDR3 nucleotides are TGTGCCAGCAGCCCGACCCTCACTAGCAATGAGCAGTTCTTC. Translation gives CASSPTLTSNEQFF.